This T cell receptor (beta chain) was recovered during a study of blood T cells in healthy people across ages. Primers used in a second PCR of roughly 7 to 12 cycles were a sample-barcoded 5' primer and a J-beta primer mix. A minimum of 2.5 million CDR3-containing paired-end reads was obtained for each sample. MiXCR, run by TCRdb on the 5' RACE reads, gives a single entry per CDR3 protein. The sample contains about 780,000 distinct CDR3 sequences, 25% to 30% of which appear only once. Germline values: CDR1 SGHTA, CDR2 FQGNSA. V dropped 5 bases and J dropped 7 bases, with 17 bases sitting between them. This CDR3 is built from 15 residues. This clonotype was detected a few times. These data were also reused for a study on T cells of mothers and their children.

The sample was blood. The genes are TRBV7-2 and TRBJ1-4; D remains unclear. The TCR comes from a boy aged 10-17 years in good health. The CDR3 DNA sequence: TGTGCCAGCAGCCCGCGGACTAGCCCCCGTGAAAAACTGTTTTTT. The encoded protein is CASSPRTSPREKLFF.